This entry features one TCR beta chain sequence. Its antigen is unknown. The entry originates in a study of identical twins. General study findings and limits: One should note that invariant MAIT and iNKT cells could partly confound zero-insertion analyses.

The junction had 6 bases not matched to a gene; V was cut back by 2 bases and J by 7 bases. Germline CDR1 KGHSH, CDR2 LQKENI. This CDR3 is built from 14 residues. A single record per CDR3 protein comes from TCRdb applying MiXCR to the 5' RACE reads. This sample carries 450,000 to 650,000 distinct CDR3 sequences, around a tenth of them seen once, and the ten largest clones take 2.5% to 3.5%. These same data were also listed under a study on yellow fever vaccine responses in identical twins.

The sample comprised PBMCs. This TCR derives from a woman under 30 in good health. V gene TRBV18 combines with J gene TRBJ1-1; 8 nucleotides agree with TRBD1. CDR3 amino acids: CASSPTRGHSEAFF. As DNA, the CDR3 is TGTGCCAGCTCACCAACCAGGGGGCATAGTGAAGCTTTCTTT.